This entry lists 12 T cell receptor beta chains sequenced from one sample in a study of T cells in Graves' hyperthyroidism and ophthalmopathy. RNA transcripts provided the source from which TCR beta CDR3 regions were amplified. When the TCR CDR3 underwent first-round RT-PCR, the HTBI primer set was used. MiXCR, run by TCRdb on the multiplex PCR reads, gives a single entry per CDR3 protein. The data contain 650,000 to 800,000 distinct CDR3 sequences, just under 45% of them singletons. The specimen was peripheral blood or thyroid tissue (not recorded which). These receptors all come from an adult man with Graves' disease, either hyperthyroidism or ophthalmopathy (not recorded which).

There are many counts of this clonotype. The chain links TRBV10-3 to TRBJ1-6; 8 bases map to TRBD1. V lost 10 bases to trimming and J lost 9 bases; unmatched junction nucleotides: 8. The CDR3 has 13 amino acids. Germline CDR1 reads ENHRY; CDR2 reads SYGVKD. CDR3 sequence reads: CATETGVGSPLHF. The CDR3 nucleotides read TGTGCCACCGAGACAGGGGTCGGTTCACCCCTCCACTTT.

This chain joins TRBV29-1 and TRBJ2-7, with D possibly TRBD2 on 6 matching bases. The end of the DNA is better explained by TRBJ2-1, so the J call may be wrong. The V gene's germline CDR1 is SQVTM and CDR2 ANQGSEA. The length of the CDR3 is 12 residues. The CDR3 protein is CSVEEGRNEQFF. Written as DNA, the CDR3 is TGCAGCGTTGAGGAGGGGAGGAATGAGCAGTTCTTC.

J is TRBJ2-7 and V is TRBV7-9; TRBD1 matches 11 bases. CDR3 length equals 14 residues. The germline gives CDR1 SEHNR, CDR2 FQNEAQ (reference sequence). V lost 7 bases, J lost 5 bases, and 7 bases stayed unmatched. CDR3 nucleotide sequence: TGTGCCAGCATCCCGGGACAGGGGGTCCACGAGCAGTACTTC. It specifies CASIPGQGVHEQYF. The variable domain in full, completed from reference TRBV7-9 and TRBJ2-7, reads DTGVSQNPRHKITKRGQNVTFRCDPISEHNRLYWYRQTLGQGPEFLTYFQNEAQLEKSRLLSDRFSAERPKGSFSTLEIQRTEQGDSAMYLCASIPGQGVHEQYFGPGTRLTVT.

The CDR3 spells CASSGRWREAVGQYF. The CDR3 DNA reads as TGTGCCAGCAGCGGGCGCTGGCGGGAGGCTGTCGGGCAGTACTTC. The chain has TRBV7-3 and TRBJ2-7, with 8 nucleotides matching TRBD2. This CDR3 is built from 15 residues. V shed 5 bases, J shed 9 bases, and the junction held 15 bases outside the gene matches. Germline V lookup: CDR1 SGHTA, CDR2 FQGTGA.

The chain uses TRBV24-1 and TRBJ1-2, with 8 bases lining up with TRBD1. Unmatched junction bases numbered 7, after V lost 6 bases and J lost 8 bases. Germline CDR1 is KGHDR and CDR2 is SFDVKD. The CDR3 loop spans 13 amino acids. In nucleotides, the CDR3 is TGTGCCACCAGTTACGACAGGGGAGACGGCTACACCTTC. Protein sequence: CATSYDRGDGYTF.

The rearrangement links TRBV15 to TRBJ2-5; D tentatively reads TRBD1 or TRBD2 (5 bases each). CDR3 length equals 13 residues. From germline, CDR1 is LNHNV and CDR2 YYDKDF (reference sequence). V shed 8 bases and J shed 4 bases, with 14 bases lying between them. Here the CDR3 reads CATSPGSRETQYF. Here the CDR3 DNA reads TGTGCCACCTCCCCAGGGAGCCGAGAGACCCAGTACTTC. The full variable domain, rest sourced from reference TRBV15 and TRBJ2-5, is DAMVIQNPRYQVTQFGKPVTLSCSQTLNHNVMYWYQQKSSQAPKLLFHYYDKDFNNEADTPDNFQSRRPNTSFCFLDIRSPGLGDTAMYLCATSPGSRETQYFGPGTRLLVL.

The J gene is TRBJ1-6, the V gene TRBV20-1; D is unclear. CDR3 length: 13 residues. Between the trimmed V and J ends, which lost 0 bases and 7 bases, there was a span of 7 bases. The germline gives CDR1 DFQATT, CDR2 SNEGSKA (reference sequence). CDR3 in DNA: TGCAGTGCTAGAGAACCGAGAAATTCACCCCTCCACTTT. Its translation is CSAREPRNSPLHF.

The CDR3 DNA follows: TGTGCCAGCAGCCACAGGTACGTGGTCGAAAAACTGTTTTTT. Translation gives CASSHRYVVEKLFF. The V gene is TRBV7-3, the J gene TRBJ1-4; TRBD1 is a possible D gene (5 bases). V was trimmed by 5 bases and J by 8 bases, leaving 15 bases between them. Looked up from germline, CDR1 is SGHTA and CDR2 is FQGTGA. The CDR3 is 14 amino acids.

This clonotype was counted at least ten times. The CDR3 DNA is TGTGCCAGCAGCTTAACAGCGGGCGGTAACACTGAAGCTTTCTTT. Translated, it gives CASSLTAGGNTEAFF. This chain joins TRBV7-6 and TRBJ1-1, with D unresolved. Germline CDR1 reads SGHVS; CDR2 reads FNYEAQ. This CDR3 region has 15 residues. V was clipped by 2 bases and J by 2 bases, with 12 bases between them.

This clonotype appeared a few times. The V call is TRBV19, the J call TRBJ2-5, with D perhaps TRBD1 (5 bases). Germline loops: CDR1 LNHDA, CDR2 SQIVND (reference sequence). The CDR3 is 14 residues long. V was cut by 3 bases and J by 0 bases, with 8 bases left in between. The CDR3 region is CASSMGHHQETQYF. CDR3 nucleotide sequence: TGTGCCAGTAGTATGGGGCACCACCAAGAGACCCAGTACTTC. Full variable domain (missing parts from reference TRBV19 and TRBJ2-5): DGGITQSPKYLFRKEGQNVTLSCEQNLNHDAMYWYRQDPGQGLRLIYYSQIVNDFQKGDIAEGYSVSREKKESFPLTVTSAQKNPTAFYLCASSMGHHQETQYFGPGTRLLVL.

This clonotype was observed a handful of times. The J gene is TRBJ2-5, the V gene TRBV20-1; D could derive from TRBD1 or TRBD2 (5 bases each). This CDR3 is built from 15 residues. Trimming pared 0 bases from V and 2 bases from J, leaving 13 bases between. Germline V gene sequence: CDR1 DFQATT, CDR2 SNEGSKA (reference sequence). The DNA of the CDR3 is TGCAGTGCTAGAGAGCCCCGGGGCCTACAAGAGACCCAGTACTTC. It encodes CSAREPRGLQETQYF.

This clonotype was seen at least ten times. The chain combines TRBV7-2 with TRBJ1-4; tentatively, D is TRBD1 (6 bases). From germline, CDR1 is SGHTA and CDR2 FQGNSA. V shed 5 bases and J shed 0 bases, with 10 bases lying between them. The length of the CDR3 is 15 residues. CDR3 sequence: CASSPDSTTNEKLFF. The CDR3 DNA follows: TGTGCCAGCAGCCCGGACAGCACAACTAATGAAAAACTGTTTTTT.